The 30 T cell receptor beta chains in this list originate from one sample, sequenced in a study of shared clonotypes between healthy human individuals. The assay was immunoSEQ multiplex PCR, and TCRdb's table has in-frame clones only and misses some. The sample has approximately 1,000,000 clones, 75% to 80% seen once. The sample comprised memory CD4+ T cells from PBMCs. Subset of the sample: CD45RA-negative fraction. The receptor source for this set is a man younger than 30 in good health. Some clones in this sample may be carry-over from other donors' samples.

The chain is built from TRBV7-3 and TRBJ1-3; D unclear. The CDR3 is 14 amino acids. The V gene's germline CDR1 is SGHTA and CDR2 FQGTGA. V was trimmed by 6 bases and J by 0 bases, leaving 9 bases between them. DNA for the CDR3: TGTGCCAGCAGTGAACAGAGCTCTGGAAACACCATATATTTT. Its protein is CASSEQSSGNTIYF.

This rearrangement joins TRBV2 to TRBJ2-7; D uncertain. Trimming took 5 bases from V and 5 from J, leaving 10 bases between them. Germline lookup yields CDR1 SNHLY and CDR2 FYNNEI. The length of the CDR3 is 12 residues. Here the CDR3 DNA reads TGTGCCAGCAGTTCTCTCCCGGACGAGCAGTACTTC. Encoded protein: CASSSLPDEQYF.

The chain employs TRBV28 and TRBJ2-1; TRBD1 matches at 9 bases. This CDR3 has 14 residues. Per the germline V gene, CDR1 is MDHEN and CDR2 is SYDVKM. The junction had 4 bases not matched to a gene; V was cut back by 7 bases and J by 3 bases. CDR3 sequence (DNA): TGTGCCAGCACGACAGGGGGTGACTACAATGAGCAGTTCTTC. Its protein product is CASTTGGDYNEQFF.

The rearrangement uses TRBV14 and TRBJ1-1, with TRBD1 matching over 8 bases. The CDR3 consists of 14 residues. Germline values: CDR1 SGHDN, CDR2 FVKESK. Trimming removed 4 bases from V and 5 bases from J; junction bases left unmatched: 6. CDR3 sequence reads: CASSRTTGGTEAFF. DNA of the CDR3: TGTGCCAGCAGCCGCACTACAGGGGGAACTGAAGCTTTCTTT. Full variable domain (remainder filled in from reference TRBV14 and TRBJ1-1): EAGVTQFPSHSVIEKGQTVTLRCDPISGHDNLYWYRRVMGKEIKFLLHFVKESKQDESGMPNNRFLAERTGGTYSTLKVQPAELEDSGVYFCASSRTTGGTEAFFGQGTRLTVV.

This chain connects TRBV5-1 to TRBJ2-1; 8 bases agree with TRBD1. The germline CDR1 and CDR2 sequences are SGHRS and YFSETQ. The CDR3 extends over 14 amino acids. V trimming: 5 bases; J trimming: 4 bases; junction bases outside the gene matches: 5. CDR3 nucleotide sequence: TGCGCCAGCAGATGGCAGGGGGCTTACAATGAGCAGTTCTTC. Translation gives CASRWQGAYNEQFF.

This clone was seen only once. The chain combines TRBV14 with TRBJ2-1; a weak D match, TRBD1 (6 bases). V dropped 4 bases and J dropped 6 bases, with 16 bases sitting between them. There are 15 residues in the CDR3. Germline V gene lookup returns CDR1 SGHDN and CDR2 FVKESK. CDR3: CASSRIGGRGNEQFF. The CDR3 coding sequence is TGTGCCAGCAGCCGAATCGGCGGCAGGGGCAATGAGCAGTTCTTC.

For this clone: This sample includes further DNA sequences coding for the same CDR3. The CDR3 coding sequence is TGCGCCAGCAGCTTGTGGGGGGGAGCGAATGAAAAACTGTTTTTT. As protein: CASSLWGGANEKLFF. The chain employs TRBV5-1 and TRBJ1-4, with D maybe TRBD1 (5 bases). This CDR3 is 15 amino acids long. Germline V CDR1 and CDR2: SGHRS, YFSETQ. Trimming removed 1 base at V and 5 bases at J, with 12 bases between. Supplemented by reference TRBV5-1 and TRBJ1-4, the full variable domain reads KAGVTQTPRYLIKTRGQQVTLSCSPISGHRSVSWYQQTPGQGLQFLFEYFSETQRNKGNFPGRFSGRQFSNSRSEMNVSTLELGDSALYLCASSLWGGANEKLFFGSGTQLSVL.

CDR3 in amino acids: CASSSSRALANEQFF. The CDR3 region has the DNA TGTGCCAGCAGCTCCTCCAGGGCCTTAGCCAATGAGCAGTTCTTC. The rearrangement links TRBV11-2 to TRBJ2-1, with TRBD1 as a possible D gene (5 bases). CDR3 length equals 15 residues. V lost 4 bases and J lost 6, with 16 bases in between. In germline, CDR1 is SGHAT, CDR2 FQNNGV.

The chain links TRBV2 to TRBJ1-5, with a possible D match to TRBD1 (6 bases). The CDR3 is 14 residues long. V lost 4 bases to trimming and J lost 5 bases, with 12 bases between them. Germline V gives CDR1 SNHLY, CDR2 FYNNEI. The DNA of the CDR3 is TGTGCCAGCAGTGTTGGGACAACCGATCAGCCCCAGCATTTT. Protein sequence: CASSVGTTDQPQHF.

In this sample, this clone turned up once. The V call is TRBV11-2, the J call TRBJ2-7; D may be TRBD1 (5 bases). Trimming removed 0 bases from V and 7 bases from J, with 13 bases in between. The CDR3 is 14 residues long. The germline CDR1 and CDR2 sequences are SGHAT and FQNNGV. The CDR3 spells CASSLDRAIDEQYF. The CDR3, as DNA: TGTGCCAGCAGCTTAGACAGGGCGATTGATGAGCAGTACTTC.

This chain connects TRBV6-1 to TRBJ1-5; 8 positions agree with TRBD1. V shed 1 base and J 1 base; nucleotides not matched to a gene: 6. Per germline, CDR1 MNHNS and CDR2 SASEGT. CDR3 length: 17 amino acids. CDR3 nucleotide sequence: TGTGCCAGCAGTGAAGGGGCAGGGGGCATGAGCAATCAGCCCCAGCATTTT. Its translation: CASSEGAGGMSNQPQHF.

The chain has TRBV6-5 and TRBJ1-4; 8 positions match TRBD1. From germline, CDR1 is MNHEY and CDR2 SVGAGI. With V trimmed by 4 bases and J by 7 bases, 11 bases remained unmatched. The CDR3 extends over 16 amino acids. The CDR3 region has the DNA TGTGCCAGCAGTTCCCTGGCCTCCGGACAGGGTGAAAAACTGTTTTTT. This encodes CASSSLASGQGEKLFF.

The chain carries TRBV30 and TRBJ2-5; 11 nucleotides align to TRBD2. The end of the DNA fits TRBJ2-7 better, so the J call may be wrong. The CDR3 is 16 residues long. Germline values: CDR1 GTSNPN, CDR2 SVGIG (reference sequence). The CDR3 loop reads CAWSDGTSGSYYEQYF. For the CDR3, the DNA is TGTGCCTGGAGCGATGGGACTAGCGGCAGCTACTACGAGCAGTACTTC.

CDR3 sequence: CASSLTASGEEQYF. The DNA of the CDR3 is TGCGCCAGCAGCTTGACGGCAAGCGGGGAAGAGCAGTACTTC. The V and J genes are TRBV5-1 and TRBJ2-7; 7 bases line up with TRBD2. With 1 base clipped from V and 7 bases from J, the junction kept 8 bases outside the gene matches. The CDR3 extends over 14 amino acids. Germline-derived CDR1 and CDR2 are SGHRS and YFSETQ.

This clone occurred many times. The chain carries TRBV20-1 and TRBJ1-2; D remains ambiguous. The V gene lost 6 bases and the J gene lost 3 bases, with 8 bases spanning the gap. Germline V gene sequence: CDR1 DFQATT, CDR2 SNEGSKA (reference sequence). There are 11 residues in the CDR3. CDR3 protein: CSARIDYGYTF. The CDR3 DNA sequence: TGCAGTGCCAGGATTGACTATGGCTACACCTTC.

CDR3: CASGTAKFF. CDR3 DNA: TGTGCCTCCGGGACCGCGAAGTTCTTC. The V call is TRBV2, the J call TRBJ2-1; the D gene could be TRBD1 or TRBD2 (5 bases each). CDR3 length: 9 amino acids. V was cut by 11 bases and J by 14 bases, with 13 bases left in between. Germline values: CDR1 SNHLY, CDR2 FYNNEI.

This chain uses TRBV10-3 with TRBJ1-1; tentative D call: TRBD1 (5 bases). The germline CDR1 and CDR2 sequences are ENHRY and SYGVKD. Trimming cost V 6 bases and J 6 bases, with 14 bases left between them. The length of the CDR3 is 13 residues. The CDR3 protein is CAIRGPQEAEAFF. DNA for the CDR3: TGTGCCATCAGGGGACCCCAGGAGGCTGAAGCTTTCTTT.

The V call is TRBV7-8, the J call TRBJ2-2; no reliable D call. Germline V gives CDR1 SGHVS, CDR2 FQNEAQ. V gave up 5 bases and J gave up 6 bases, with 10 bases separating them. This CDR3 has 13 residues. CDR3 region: CASSPGSSGELFF. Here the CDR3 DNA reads TGTGCCAGCAGCCCGGGCAGTTCCGGGGAGCTGTTTTTT.

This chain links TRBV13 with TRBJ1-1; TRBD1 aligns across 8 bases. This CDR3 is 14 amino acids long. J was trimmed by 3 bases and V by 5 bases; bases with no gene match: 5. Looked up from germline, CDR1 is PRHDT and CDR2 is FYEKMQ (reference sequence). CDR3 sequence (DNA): TGTGCCAGCAGCAGCTGGACAGGGTACACTGAAGCTTTCTTT. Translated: CASSSWTGYTEAFF.

The CDR3 sequence is CSVEEMEARHTGELFF. For the CDR3, the DNA is TGCAGCGTTGAAGAGATGGAAGCGAGGCACACCGGGGAGCTGTTTTTT. The chain links TRBV29-1 to TRBJ2-2, with D unclear. The V end was cut by 0 bases, the J end by 3 bases, with 14 bases between. The CDR3 has 16 amino acids. Germline CDR1 is SQVTM and CDR2 is ANQGSEA.

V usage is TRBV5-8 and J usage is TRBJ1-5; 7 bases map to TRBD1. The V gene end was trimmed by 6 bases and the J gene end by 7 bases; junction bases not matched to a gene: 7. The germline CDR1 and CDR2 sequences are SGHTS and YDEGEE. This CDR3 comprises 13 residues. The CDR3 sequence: CASIRTGAQPQHF. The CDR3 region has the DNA TGTGCCAGCATTCGGACAGGAGCCCAGCCCCAGCATTTT.

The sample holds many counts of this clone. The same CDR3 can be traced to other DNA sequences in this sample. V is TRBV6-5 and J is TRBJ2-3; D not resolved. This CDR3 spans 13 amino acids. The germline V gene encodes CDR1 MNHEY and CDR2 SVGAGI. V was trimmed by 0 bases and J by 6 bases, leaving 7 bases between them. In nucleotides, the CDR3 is TGTGCCAGCAGTTACTCGGGTGGGGATACGCAGTATTTT. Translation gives CASSYSGGDTQYF.

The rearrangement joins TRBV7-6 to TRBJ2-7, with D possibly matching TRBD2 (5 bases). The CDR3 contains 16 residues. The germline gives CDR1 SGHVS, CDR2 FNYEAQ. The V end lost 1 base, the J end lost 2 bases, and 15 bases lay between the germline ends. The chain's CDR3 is CASSLGYSGFTYEQYF. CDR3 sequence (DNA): TGTGCCAGCAGCTTAGGCTACAGCGGATTTACCTACGAGCAGTACTTC. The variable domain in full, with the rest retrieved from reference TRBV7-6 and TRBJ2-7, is GAGVSQSPRYKVTKRGQDVALRCDPISGHVSLYWYRQALGQGPEFLTYFNYEAQQDKSGLPNDRFSAERPEGSISTLTIQRTEQRDSAMYRCASSLGYSGFTYEQYFGPGTRLTVT.

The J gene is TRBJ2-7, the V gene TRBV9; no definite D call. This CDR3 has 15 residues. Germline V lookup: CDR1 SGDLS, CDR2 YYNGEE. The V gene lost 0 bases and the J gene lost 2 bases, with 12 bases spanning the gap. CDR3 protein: CASSVAGVFPYEQYF. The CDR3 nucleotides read TGTGCCAGCAGCGTAGCTGGGGTATTCCCCTACGAGCAGTACTTC.

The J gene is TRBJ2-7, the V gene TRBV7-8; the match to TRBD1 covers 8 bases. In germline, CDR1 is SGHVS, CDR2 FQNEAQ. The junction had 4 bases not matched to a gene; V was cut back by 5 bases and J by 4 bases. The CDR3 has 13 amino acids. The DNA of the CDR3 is TGTGCCAGCAGCCCATACAGGGGGTACGAGCAGTACTTC. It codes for CASSPYRGYEQYF.

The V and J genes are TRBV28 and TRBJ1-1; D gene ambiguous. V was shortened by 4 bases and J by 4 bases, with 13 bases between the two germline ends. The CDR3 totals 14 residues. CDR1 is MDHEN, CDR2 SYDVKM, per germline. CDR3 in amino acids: CASSSAGGLTEAFF. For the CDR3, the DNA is TGTGCCAGCAGTTCCGCAGGAGGGCTCACTGAAGCTTTCTTT.

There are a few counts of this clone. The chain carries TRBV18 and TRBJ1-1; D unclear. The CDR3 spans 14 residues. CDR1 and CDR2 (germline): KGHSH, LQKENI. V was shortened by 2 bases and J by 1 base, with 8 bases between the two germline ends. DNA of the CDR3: TGTGCCAGCTCACCAAATCTGGCGAACACTGAAGCTTTCTTT. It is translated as CASSPNLANTEAFF.

The DNA of the CDR3 is TGTGCCTGGAGCCAACCGGAGTCCAGCTACACCTTC. It encodes CAWSQPESSYTF. The V and J genes are TRBV30 and TRBJ1-2; D is ambiguous. Between the trimmed V and J ends, which lost 3 bases and 9 bases, there was a span of 14 bases. The CDR3 has 12 amino acids. CDR1 and CDR2 from the germline V gene are GTSNPN and SVGIG (reference sequence).

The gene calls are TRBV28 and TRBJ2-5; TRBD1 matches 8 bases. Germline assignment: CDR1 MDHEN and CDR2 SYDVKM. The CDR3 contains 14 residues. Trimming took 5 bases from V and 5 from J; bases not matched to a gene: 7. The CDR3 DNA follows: TGTGCCAGCAGTCCGGACAGGGCTGGTGAGACCCAGTACTTC. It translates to CASSPDRAGETQYF.

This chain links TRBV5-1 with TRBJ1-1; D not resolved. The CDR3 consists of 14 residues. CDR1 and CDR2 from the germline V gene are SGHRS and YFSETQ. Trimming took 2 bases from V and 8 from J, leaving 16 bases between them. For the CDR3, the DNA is TGCGCCAGCAGCTTTACCCCAGGACGGATCGAAGCTTTCTTT. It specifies CASSFTPGRIEAFF.